The 26 T cell receptor beta chains below were found in one sample sequenced in a study of blood T cell repertoires in COVID-19. The method was immunoSEQ multiplex PCR; TCRdb's version includes in-frame clones alone and lacks a portion of them. The sample lists around 160,000 clones, roughly four fifths occurring once. Material for sequencing was peripheral blood. These receptors all come from a man aged 55 to 69 with active or convalescent COVID-19.

The chain links TRBV12-3 or TRBV12-4 to TRBJ1-1; 7 bases line up with TRBD1. The junction had 3 bases not matched to a gene; V was cut back by 3 bases and J by 5 bases. The CDR3 has 13 amino acids. The CDR3 region is CASSFTGETEAFF. In DNA form, the CDR3 reads TGTGCCAGCAGTTTTACAGGGGAAACTGAAGCTTTCTTT.

In its sample, this clone was seen a few times. The V call is TRBV25-1, the J call TRBJ1-2; D ambiguous. V lost 5 bases and J lost 4, with 11 bases in between. This CDR3 has 13 amino acids. From germline, CDR1 is MGHDK and CDR2 SYGVNS. The CDR3 is CASSFTVSYGYTF. The DNA of the CDR3 is TGTGCCAGCAGTTTCACGGTCTCCTATGGCTACACCTTC.

The J gene is TRBJ2-7, the V gene TRBV4-2, with 10 bases identical to TRBD2. The CDR3 consists of 16 residues. V gave up 0 bases and J gave up 2 bases; unmatched junction bases: 4. CDR1 LGHNA and CDR2 YNFKEQ come from the germline V gene. The CDR3 spells CASSQDISGGTYEQYF. The CDR3 DNA sequence: TGTGCCAGCAGCCAAGATATTAGCGGGGGGACCTACGAGCAGTACTTC.

The chain couples TRBV2 to TRBJ2-4; the D gene is possibly TRBD1 (6 bases). Per the germline V gene, CDR1 is SNHLY and CDR2 is FYNNEI. The CDR3 loop spans 17 amino acids. Trimming removed 2 bases from V and 3 bases from J, with 17 bases in between. The DNA for the CDR3 is TGTGCCAGCAGTGAAACGTCAGGGGCCGGAGGCAAAAACATTCAGTACTTC. It specifies CASSETSGAGGKNIQYF.

This clone was observed a handful of times. The CDR3 is CASSFRQSLDTEAFF. CDR3 DNA sequence: TGTGCCAGTAGTTTCCGACAGAGCCTAGACACTGAAGCTTTCTTT. V gene TRBV19 combines with J gene TRBJ1-1, with D possibly TRBD1 on 5 matching bases. The CDR3 length is 15 residues. V was clipped by 5 bases and J by 3 bases, with 16 bases between them. Looked up from germline, CDR1 is LNHDA and CDR2 is SQIVND (reference sequence).

The genes are TRBV19 and TRBJ1-2; possible D gene TRBD1, 6 bases. Per germline, CDR1 LNHDA and CDR2 SQIVND (reference sequence). This CDR3 is built from 14 residues. V gave up 4 bases and J gave up 6 bases, with 15 bases separating them. CDR3 loop: CASSTHDRLDGYTF. In nucleotides, the CDR3 is TGTGCCAGTAGTACCCACGACAGGTTGGATGGCTACACCTTC.

The chain carries TRBV7-9 and TRBJ2-7; 7 bases fit TRBD1. V was pared by 8 bases and J by 2 bases, with 6 bases of the junction left unmatched. There are 13 residues in the CDR3. Germline V gene sequence: CDR1 SEHNR, CDR2 FQNEAQ (reference sequence). The CDR3 coding sequence is TGTGCCAGCTCGACAGGGTCGGCCTACGAGCAGTACTTC. Its translation: CASSTGSAYEQYF.

The chain combines TRBV19 with TRBJ1-1; D might be TRBD1 (5 bases). The CDR3 sequence is 14 residues long. V was cut by 10 bases and J by 3 bases, with 18 bases left in between. Germline V gene data show CDR1 as LNHDA and CDR2 as SQIVND (reference sequence). CDR3 nucleotides: TGTGCCACCGCGGGGGGTGTTGCGGACACTGAAGCTTTCTTT. Amino acid sequence: CATAGGVADTEAFF. Variable domain in full (rest from reference TRBV19 and TRBJ1-1): DGGITQSPKYLFRKEGQNVTLSCEQNLNHDAMYWYRQDPGQGLRLIYYSQIVNDFQKGDIAEGYSVSREKKESFPLTVTSAQKNPTAFYLCATAGGVADTEAFFGQGTRLTVV.

This chain links TRBV27 with TRBJ1-2, with D possibly being TRBD1 (6 bases). Germline V lookup: CDR1 MNHEY, CDR2 SMNVEV (reference sequence). V lost 2 bases and J 4 bases, leaving 11 bases between the germline ends. The CDR3 consists of 14 residues. CDR3 DNA sequence: TGTGCCAGCAGTTTAGGAACAGGGAGCTATGGCTACACCTTC. It is translated as CASSLGTGSYGYTF.

This rearrangement joins TRBV6-4 to TRBJ2-2, with D hard to call. Germline values: CDR1 MRHNA, CDR2 SNTAGT. This CDR3 contains 14 residues. Trimming left V 4 bases short and J 4 bases short, with 10 bases between. The CDR3 DNA reads TGTGCCAGCAGTGGAGCTAGTGGCACCGGGGAGCTGTTTTTT. Translating it yields CASSGASGTGELFF.

The DNA of the CDR3 is TGTGCCAGAAGGGGGGGGAACTATGGCTACACCTTC. Its translation: CARRGGNYGYTF. This rearrangement joins TRBV2 to TRBJ1-2; D is possibly TRBD1 (6 bases). CDR1 and CDR2 (germline): SNHLY, FYNNEI. V was shortened by 9 bases and J by 2 bases, with 10 bases between the two germline ends. The CDR3 is 12 amino acids.

This chain joins TRBV25-1 and TRBJ1-1; 7 nucleotides line up with TRBD1. CDR1 and CDR2 from the germline V gene are MGHDK and SYGVNS. The CDR3 is 13 residues long. V shed 4 bases and J 2 bases; nucleotides not matched to a gene: 1. CDR3 loop: CASSVGGNTEAFF. CDR3 coding DNA: TGTGCCAGCAGTGTAGGGGGCAACACTGAAGCTTTCTTT.

This chain joins TRBV6-4 and TRBJ2-3, with 9 bases matching TRBD1. The germline V gene encodes CDR1 MRHNA and CDR2 SNTAGT. V dropped 6 bases and J dropped 5; count of bases not matched to a gene: 9. This CDR3 has 15 amino acids. In DNA, the CDR3 is TGTGCCAGCAGACCTGACAGGGGGATTATAGATACGCAGTATTTT. It codes for CASRPDRGIIDTQYF.

This clone was seen a few times. V gene TRBV4-1 combines with J gene TRBJ1-1, with D hard to call. This CDR3 has 14 residues. Germline-derived CDR1 and CDR2 are MGHRA and YSYEKL. The V gene lost 4 bases and the J gene lost 1 base, with 10 bases spanning the gap. CDR3 in amino acids: CASSPRTANTEAFF. DNA for the CDR3: TGCGCCAGCAGCCCGAGGACTGCGAACACTGAAGCTTTCTTT.

This clone was observed a single time. The gene calls are TRBV11-2 and TRBJ2-3, with 12 bases lining up with TRBD2. The CDR3 covers 16 residues. Trimming removed 2 bases from V and 5 bases from J; junction bases left unmatched: 5. Germline V lookup: CDR1 SGHAT, CDR2 FQNNGV. CDR3 loop: CASSLRLAGALDTQYF. Written as DNA, the CDR3 is TGTGCCAGCAGCTTACGACTAGCGGGAGCTCTAGATACGCAGTATTTT.

The J gene is TRBJ2-5, the V gene TRBV6-2 or TRBV6-3; no reliable D call. Germline values: CDR1 MNHEY, CDR2 SVGEGT. There are 11 residues in the CDR3. Trimming shortened V by 5 bases and J by 5 bases, and 6 bases separated the two germline ends. The CDR3: CASSTWETQYF. In DNA, the CDR3 is TGTGCCAGCAGTACTTGGGAGACCCAGTACTTC.

J is TRBJ2-7 and V is TRBV5-1, with D tentatively TRBD2 (6 bases). Trimming cost V 3 bases and J 6 bases, with 19 bases left between them. The CDR3 spans 15 residues. Germline CDR1 and CDR2: SGHRS and YFSETQ. The CDR3 sequence is CASSYARDGGSEQYF. The DNA for the CDR3 is TGCGCCAGCAGCTACGCTAGGGACGGAGGGTCCGAGCAGTACTTC.

V usage is TRBV27 and J usage is TRBJ1-2, with D possibly TRBD1 on 5 matching bases. Germline V lookup: CDR1 MNHEY, CDR2 SMNVEV (reference sequence). This CDR3 contains 14 residues. V was cut by 8 bases and J by 4 bases, with 17 bases left in between. CDR3 in DNA: TGTGCCAGCGGGCCCCGGGGACTACTCTATGGCTACACCTTC. This translates into CASGPRGLLYGYTF.

This clone appeared once. The V and J genes are TRBV24-1 and TRBJ2-1, with TRBD1 matching 7 bases. Germline lookup yields CDR1 KGHDR and CDR2 SFDVKD. The CDR3 extends over 15 amino acids. The trim removed 3 bases at V and 6 bases at J, leaving 7 bases unmatched. CDR3 DNA: TGTGCCACCAGTGATCCGGCAGGGGGAAGCAATGAGCAGTTCTTC. Translation gives CATSDPAGGSNEQFF.

The table lists this clone with many counts. This chain connects TRBV7-2 to TRBJ2-2; D is perhaps TRBD2 (6 bases). V gave up 5 bases and J gave up 2 bases, with 12 bases separating them. The CDR3 is 15 residues long. Germline CDR1 reads SGHTA; CDR2 reads FQGNSA. The CDR3 is CASSLSGRNTGELFF. The CDR3 region has the DNA TGTGCCAGCAGCCTAAGCGGGCGTAACACCGGGGAGCTGTTTTTT.

This clone was detected once. The chain's CDR3 is CASSGGINQPQHF. The CDR3, as DNA: TGTGCCAGCAGTGGAGGGATCAATCAGCCCCAGCATTTT. This chain links TRBV2 with TRBJ1-5; D unclear. CDR3 length: 13 residues. Trimming shortened V by 4 bases and J by 3 bases, and 7 bases separated the two germline ends. Germline assignment: CDR1 SNHLY and CDR2 FYNNEI. The full variable domain, completed using reference TRBV2 and TRBJ1-5, is EPEVTQTPSHQVTQMGQEVILRCVPISNHLYFYWYRQILGQKVEFLVSFYNNEISEKSEIFDDQFSVERPDGSNFTLKIRSTKLEDSAMYFCASSGGINQPQHFGDGTRLSIL.

The chain links TRBV24-1 to TRBJ2-1; 12 bases are a match to TRBD1. The CDR3 loop spans 15 amino acids. With V trimmed by 2 bases and J by 8 bases, 3 bases remained unmatched. Germline-derived CDR1 and CDR2 are KGHDR and SFDVKD. DNA for the CDR3: TGTGCCACCAGTGATTCCGGGACAGGGGGCCATGAGCAGTTCTTC. Its protein is CATSDSGTGGHEQFF.

V usage is TRBV9 and J usage is TRBJ2-1; 8 bases are shared with TRBD2. Germline CDR1 reads SGDLS; CDR2 reads YYNGEE. The junction had 5 bases not matched to a gene; V was cut back by 0 bases and J by 3 bases. The CDR3 has 16 residues. CDR3 region: CASSVGGLVDYNEQFF. The CDR3, as DNA: TGTGCCAGCAGCGTAGGGGGACTAGTAGACTACAATGAGCAGTTCTTC.

V usage is TRBV5-1 and J usage is TRBJ2-1, with TRBD1 as a possible D gene (6 bases). Germline assignment: CDR1 SGHRS and CDR2 YFSETQ. The CDR3 length is 12 residues. Trimming took 4 bases from V and 8 from J, leaving 10 bases between them. CDR3 nucleotide sequence: TGCGCCAGCAGCACACAGGGCTATGAGCAGTTCTTC. Translating it yields CASSTQGYEQFF.

This clone showed up just once. V gene TRBV28 combines with J gene TRBJ2-7; TRBD1 is a possible D gene (7 bases). Germline assignment: CDR1 MDHEN and CDR2 SYDVKM. V dropped 3 bases and J dropped 5 bases, with 11 bases sitting between them. This CDR3 region has 13 residues. CDR3 bases: TGTGCCAGCAGTTTGGAGGGGGCCCACGAGCAGTACTTC. Translated: CASSLEGAHEQYF.

In its sample, this clone was seen a few times. The chain uses TRBV10-3 and TRBJ2-5; TRBD1 matches at 7 bases. The CDR3 covers 12 residues. The V segment lost 7 bases and the J segment 3 bases; nucleotides outside the gene matches: 2. Germline V lookup: CDR1 ENHRY, CDR2 SYGVKD. The CDR3 DNA follows: TGTGCCATCAAGGGGACAGAAGAGACCCAGTACTTC. Translated: CAIKGTEETQYF.